The rows below give T cell receptor beta chains drawn from one sample of a study of technical replicates of blood from a handful of donors. Some clones are missing from TCRdb's copy, which holds only in-frame ones; the method was immunoSEQ multiplex PCR. Of roughly 62,000 clones listed, approximately 89% are singletons. Source material: PBMCs. These receptors all come from a human donor in good health. Some clones in this sample may be carry-over from other donors' samples. The CDR3 runs from the conserved cysteine through the conserved F or W. A D gene is named only where the DNA matches it firmly. A row's size may be missing; if present it is once, few, many or a size class.

abundance	d_gene	v_gene	j_gene	CDR3aa	CDR3nt
-	-	TRBV6-5	TRBJ2-1	CASSYAGPVNEQFF	TGTGCCAGCAGTTACGCGGGGCCGGTCAATGAGCAGTTCTTC
-	-	TRBV27	TRBJ1-1	CASSPLGAGVNTEAFF	TGTGCCAGCAGTCCATTGGGGGCCGGAGTGAACACTGAAGCTTTCTTT
-	-	TRBV4-1	TRBJ2-1	CASSQDMPTHEQFF	TGCGCCAGCAGCCAAGATATGCCGACACATGAGCAGTTCTTC
-	TRBD2	TRBV7-2	TRBJ2-1	CASSFERGREQFF	TGTGCCAGCAGCTTCGAGCGGGGGAGGGAGCAGTTCTTC
-	TRBD2	TRBV10-3	TRBJ2-7	CAISLTSGNTYEQYF	TGTGCCATCAGTTTAACTAGCGGGAATACCTACGAGCAGTACTTC
-	TRBD2	TRBV11-2	TRBJ2-1	CASSFTSGTYNEQFF	TGTGCCAGCAGCTTTACTAGCGGGACCTACAATGAGCAGTTCTTC
-	TRBD2	TRBV27	TRBJ2-5	CASSHQREGRETQYF	TGTGCCAGCAGTCACCAGCGGGAGGGTAGGGAGACCCAGTACTTC
-	TRBD1	TRBV19	TRBJ1-1	CASSTRQGPGEAFF	TGTGCCAGTAGTACAAGACAGGGCCCGGGTGAAGCTTTCTTT
-	TRBD1	TRBV2	TRBJ1-2	CASSHPSQKGRDRVREVYGYTF	TGTGCCAGCAGCCACCCCTCTCAAAAAGGCCGGGACAGGGTACGAGAGGTCTATGGCTACACCTTC
-	-	TRBV7-9	TRBJ1-6	CASSSGEGITPLHF	TGTGCCAGCAGCTCTGGGGAGGGAATAACGCCCCTCCACTTT
-	-	TRBV25-1	TRBJ2-1	CASSELAGSYNEQFF	TGTGCCAGCAGTGAATTGGCGGGCTCCTACAATGAGCAGTTCTTC
-	-	TRBV30	TRBJ2-3	CAWSVSSGTDTQYF	TGTGCCTGGAGTGTATCTAGCGGCACAGATACGCAGTATTTT
-	-	TRBV11-3	TRBJ2-7	CASSPENSYEQYF	TGTGCCAGCAGCCCGGAGAACTCCTACGAGCAGTACTTC
-	TRBD1	TRBV7-2	TRBJ1-2	CASSSEPTSGTGGSGYTF	TGTGCCAGCAGCTCCGAACCGACAAGCGGGACAGGGGGCTCTGGCTACACCTTC
-	TRBD1	TRBV6-5	TRBJ2-3	CASSPGQLFGTQYF	TGTGCCAGCAGCCCGGGACAGCTTTTTGGTACGCAGTATTTT
once	TRBD1	TRBV7-9	TRBJ1-1	CASSLTGFTEAFF	TGTGCCAGCAGCTTGACAGGGTTCACTGAAGCTTTCTTT
-	-	TRBV7-8	TRBJ1-4	CASSSYRVGNEKLFF	TGTGCCAGCAGCTCATACAGGGTTGGTAATGAAAAACTGTTTTTT
-	-	TRBV4-3	TRBJ1-5	CASSQEPGQPQHF	TGCGCCAGCAGCCAAGAGCCGGGGCAGCCCCAGCATTTT
-	TRBD2	TRBV6-6	TRBJ2-3	CASSYRLAGGPDTQYF	TGTGCCAGCAGTTACCGGCTAGCGGGGGGGCCAGATACGCAGTATTTT
-	TRBD2	TRBV6-1	TRBJ2-5	CASSASGKETQYF	TGTGCCAGCAGTGCCAGCGGGAAGGAGACCCAGTACTTC
-	-	TRBV27	TRBJ1-4	CASSLRGQITTATNEKLFF	TGTGCCAGCAGTTTAAGAGGACAGATTACGACCGCAACTAATGAAAAACTGTTTTTT
-	TRBD2	TRBV7-2	TRBJ2-3	CASSSPPAGGSASTDTQYF	TGTGCCAGCAGCTCCCCCCCTGCGGGAGGGTCGGCTAGCACAGATACGCAGTATTTT
-	TRBD2	TRBV6-1	TRBJ2-7	CASSERGRGEQYF	TGTGCCAGCAGTGAACGAGGGAGGGGCGAGCAGTACTTC
-	-	TRBV11-2	TRBJ2-3	CASSSFGSTDTQYF	TGTGCCAGCAGCTCATTCGGGAGCACAGATACGCAGTATTTT
-	-	TRBV11-2	TRBJ2-7	CASSFPSLSYEQYF	TGTGCCAGCAGCTTCCCGAGCCTCTCCTACGAGCAGTACTTC
-	TRBD1	TRBV7-2	TRBJ1-2	CASSYPAGTAAGFYTF	TGTGCCAGCAGCTACCCTGCCGGGACAGCCGCAGGCTTCTACACCTTC
-	-	TRBV18	TRBJ2-4	CASSAVTKNIQYF	TGTGCCAGCTCAGCGGTAACCAAAAACATTCAGTACTTC
-	TRBD2	TRBV5-1	TRBJ2-7	CASSPGGTSGPYEQYF	TGCGCCAGCAGCCCTGGAGGCACTAGCGGTCCCTACGAGCAGTACTTC
-	TRBD1	TRBV19	TRBJ2-7	CASRDRGSYEQYF	TGTGCCAGTAGGGACAGGGGCTCCTACGAGCAGTACTTC
-	-	TRBV30	TRBJ1-1	CAWSQGLMNTEAFF	TGTGCCTGGAGTCAGGGTCTAATGAACACTGAAGCTTTCTTT
-	-	TRBV30	TRBJ1-1	CAWAENTEAFF	TGTGCCTGGGCAGAGAACACTGAAGCTTTCTTT
-	-	TRBV12-1	TRBJ2-1	CASSFASASGRSYNEQFF	TGTGCCAGCAGCTTTGCGTCGGCTAGCGGGAGATCCTACAATGAGCAGTTCTTC
-	-	TRBV30	TRBJ2-7	CAWSVPKPSEQYF	TGTGCCTGGAGTGTACCGAAGCCGAGCGAGCAGTACTTC
-	TRBD2	TRBV18	TRBJ2-7	CASSPGLAEIYEQYF	TGTGCCAGCTCACCAGGACTAGCGGAAATCTACGAGCAGTACTTC
-	TRBD1	TRBV10-3	TRBJ1-1	CAISDRDREAEAFF	TGTGCCATCAGTGATAGGGACAGGGAAGCTGAAGCTTTCTTT
-	-	TRBV5-4	TRBJ1-1	CASSFGGNTEAFF	TGTGCCAGCAGCTTCGGAGGGAACACTGAAGCTTTCTTT
-	TRBD2	TRBV13	TRBJ2-1	CASSLGFLAGATKGSYNEQFF	TGTGCCAGCAGCTTAGGTTTCCTAGCGGGAGCCACTAAGGGATCCTACAATGAGCAGTTCTTC
-	TRBD1	TRBV6-1	TRBJ1-1	CASSEGTGNTEAFF	TGTGCCAGCAGTGAAGGGACAGGGAACACTGAAGCTTTCTTT
-	TRBD1	TRBV9	TRBJ1-6	CASSVVGGSSPLHF	TGTGCCAGCAGCGTAGTAGGGGGCTCTTCACCCCTCCACTTT
-	TRBD1	TRBV7-8	TRBJ2-5	CASSRDREETQYF	TGTGCCAGCAGCCGGGACAGAGAAGAGACCCAGTACTTC
-	TRBD1	TRBV9	TRBJ2-2	CASSPPRNRGRDTGELFF	TGTGCCAGCAGCCCACCAAGGAACAGGGGGCGCGACACCGGGGAGCTGTTTTTT